The sequence of this T cell receptor (beta chain) was determined in a study of tumor-infiltrating lymphocytes in primary liver carcinoma. As for the study in general: Sample yields, roughly 3.65 to 7.5 million productive TCRbeta reads, were similar across the tissue types.

A word on this clonotype: Its antigen remains unknown. Being one base from a much bigger clone, this may be a read error.

Study-wide findings and caveats: The overlap of tumor-adjacent and tumor-blood pairs was smaller than that of tumor region pairs. Blood's top-250-clone fraction was significantly lower than that of tumors (p = 0.039).

Unsorted whole blood supplied the RNA, and germline DNA was extracted too. Before the surgical procedure, roughly 4.3 milliliters of peripheral blood were collected. A constant-region primer served to make TCR beta cDNA from about 500 ng total RNA. Each TCR beta library was derived from three nested multiplex PCR rounds that employed slightly modified ARM-PCR. Rounds one and two of PCR, each of around 9 cycles, were primed with TRBV1-TRBV30 forward primers and a C-beta reverse primer. One entry per CDR3 protein results from TCRdb running MiXCR on the multiplex PCR reads. The sample yields about 180,000 distinct CDR3 sequences, 50% to 75% seen once. Germline V gene lookup returns CDR1 SGHAT and CDR2 FQDESV (reference sequence). The CDR3 covers 15 residues.

The material sequenced was peripheral blood. The genes are TRBV11-1 and TRBJ2-7; maybe TRBD2 (6 bases). This clonotype was sampled from a middle-aged man with primary liver carcinoma and hepatitis B virus infection. In nucleotides, the CDR3 is TGCGCCAGCAGCCAGCGATCTAGCGTGGAATCCGAGCAGTACTTC. It encodes CASSQRSSVESEQYF.